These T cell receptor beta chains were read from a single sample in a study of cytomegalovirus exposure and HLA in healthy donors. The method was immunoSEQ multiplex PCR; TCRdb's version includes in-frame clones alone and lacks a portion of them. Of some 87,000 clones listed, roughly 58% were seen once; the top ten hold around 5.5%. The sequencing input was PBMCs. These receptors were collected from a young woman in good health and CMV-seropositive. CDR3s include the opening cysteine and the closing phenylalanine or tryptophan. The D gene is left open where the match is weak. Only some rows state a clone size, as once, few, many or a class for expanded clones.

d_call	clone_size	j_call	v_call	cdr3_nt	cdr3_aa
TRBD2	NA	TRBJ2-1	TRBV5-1	TGCGCCAGCCGATCTAGCGGGGGGGCCTCCTACAATGAGCAGTTCTTC	CASRSSGGASYNEQFF
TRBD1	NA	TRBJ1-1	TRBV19	TGTGCCACCCACCACGGACAGGTGAACACTGAAGCTTTCTTT	CATHHGQVNTEAFF
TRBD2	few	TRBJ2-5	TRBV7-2	TGTGCCAGCAGCTTAGAGCTGGGAAGCGGGGGGGCCGGCGAGACCCAGTACTTC	CASSLELGSGGAGETQYF
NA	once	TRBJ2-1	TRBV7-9	TGTGCCAGCTGTTGGGGCATTGAATACAATGAGCAGTTCTTC	CASCWGIEYNEQFF
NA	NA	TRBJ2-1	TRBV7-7	TGTGCTAGCAGCTTAAATCACGGCGGGGCATTTTACAATGAGCAGTTCTTC	CASSLNHGGAFYNEQFF
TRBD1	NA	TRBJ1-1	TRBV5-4	TGTGCCAGCAGCAGTAAGGACAGGTTTGGCACTGAAGCTTTCTTT	CASSSKDRFGTEAFF
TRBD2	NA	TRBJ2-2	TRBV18	TGTGCCAGCTCACCCGCTCGGACTAGCGGGGGAGGCGGGGAGCTGTTTTTT	CASSPARTSGGGGELFF
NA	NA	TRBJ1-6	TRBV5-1	TGCGCCAGCACTTCTGGAGGTGTGGGTTCACCCCTCCACTTT	CASTSGGVGSPLHF
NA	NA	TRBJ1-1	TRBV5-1	TGCGCCAGCAGCTTGGCCGATGGAGGCTGGGCTTTCTTT	CASSLADGGWAFF
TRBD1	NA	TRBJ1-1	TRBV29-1	TGCAGCGTTGGACAGGGGGACACTGAAGCTTTCTTT	CSVGQGDTEAFF
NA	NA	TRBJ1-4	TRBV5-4	TGTGCCAGCAGCAGGGGGGGCTCAGCTAATGAAAAACTGTTTTTT	CASSRGGSANEKLFF
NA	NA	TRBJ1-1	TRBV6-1	TGTGCCAGCAGTGAAGGGTCCGGAGTCGGCTTGGGCACTGAAGCTTTCTTT	CASSEGSGVGLGTEAFF
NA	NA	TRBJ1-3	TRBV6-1	TGTGCCAGCAGTGCGACCCGGGAGGTTAGAAACACCATATATTTT	CASSATREVRNTIYF
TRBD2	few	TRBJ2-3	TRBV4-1	TGCGCCAGCAGCCAGCGGGGGGGCACCACAGATACGCAGTATTTT	CASSQRGGTTDTQYF
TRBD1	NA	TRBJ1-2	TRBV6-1	TGTGCCAGCAGATCGGGACAGGGGTTATATGGCTACACCTTC	CASRSGQGLYGYTF
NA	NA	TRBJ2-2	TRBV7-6	TGTGCCAGCAGCCAACCGGACACCGGGGAGCTGTTTTTT	CASSQPDTGELFF
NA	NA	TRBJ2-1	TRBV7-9	TGTTCCAGCAGCTTACTCACGGGCTCCTACAATGAGCAGTTCTTC	CSSSLLTGSYNEQFF
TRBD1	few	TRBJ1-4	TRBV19	TGTGCCAGTAGCCCACGACAGGGAGGAGTTGAAAAACTGTTTTTT	CASSPRQGGVEKLFF
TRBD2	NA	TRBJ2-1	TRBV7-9	TGTGCCAGCAGCTTAGGTAGCGGGGGTATCAATGAGCAGTTCTTC	CASSLGSGGINEQFF
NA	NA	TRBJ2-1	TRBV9	TGTGCCAGCAGCCTGAGTTGGGGCCCCTACAATGAGCAGTTCTTC	CASSLSWGPYNEQFF
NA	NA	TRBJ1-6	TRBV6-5	TGTGCCAGCAGTGGTACAGGGTTCAATTCACCCCTCCACTTT	CASSGTGFNSPLHF
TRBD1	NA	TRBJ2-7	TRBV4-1	TGCGCCAGCAGCCACGGACAGGCTGGCTACGAGCAGTACTTC	CASSHGQAGYEQYF